This TCR beta chain was sequenced in a study of vaccination and CD4 T cells after COVID-19. On the study more broadly: Typically, post-vaccine samples were obtained a median approximately 70 days after dose two, within a range of 14 to 241. The authors used overlapping spike peptides from SARS-CoV-2, HCoV-NL63, HCoV-OC43 and HCoV-229E to stimulate cells.

The treatment was: approximately nine-day PBMC culture with coronavirus spike peptide pools or control peptides (ViraFEST assay). V dropped 5 bases and J dropped 0 bases, with 7 bases sitting between them. Germline values: CDR1 SGHTA, CDR2 FQGNSA. The CDR3 spans 13 residues. This clonotype was seen only a few times. The antigen remains undetermined. With the Oncomine TCR Beta short-read assay, DNA from cultured CD4+ T cells was sequenced. TCRdb itself ran the PCR reads through MiXCR, one entry per CDR3 protein. Among about 14,000 distinct CDR3 sequences, around 60% were seen once, and the ten largest hold 6.2%.

This sequence joins TRBV7-2 and TRBJ1-2; the D gene is possibly TRBD1 (5 bases). Sample: CD4+ T cells from blood, cultured in vitro. This TCR derives from a human donor who had recovered from COVID-19. CDR3 bases: TGTGCCAGCAGCCGACAGTCTAACTATGGCTACACCTTC. Protein product: CASSRQSNYGYTF.